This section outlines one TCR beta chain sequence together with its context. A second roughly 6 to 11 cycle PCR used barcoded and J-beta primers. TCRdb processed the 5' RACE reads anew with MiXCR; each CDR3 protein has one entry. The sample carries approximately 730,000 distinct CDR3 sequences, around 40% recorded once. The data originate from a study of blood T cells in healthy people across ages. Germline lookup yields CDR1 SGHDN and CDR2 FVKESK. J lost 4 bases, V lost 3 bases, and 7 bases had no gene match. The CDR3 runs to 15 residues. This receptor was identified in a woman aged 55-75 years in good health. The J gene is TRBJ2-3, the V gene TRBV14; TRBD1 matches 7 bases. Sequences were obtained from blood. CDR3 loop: CASSHRQGDADTQYF. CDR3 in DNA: TGTGCCAGCAGCCACCGACAGGGCGACGCAGATACGCAGTATTTT.